This T cell receptor (beta chain) originates from a study of PD-L1 blockade in urothelial cancer. The CDR3 runs 15 residues. Trimming took off 7 bases at V and 3 bases at J, with 15 bases between the two ends. CDR1 is LNHDA and CDR2 is SQIVND in the germline V gene (reference sequence). Generated by immunoSEQ multiplex PCR, the TCRdb table keeps only in-frame clones and is missing some. The sample includes 86,000 or so clones, over 65% of them seen just once. The time point: pretreatment peripheral blood. Patient disease was locally advanced or metastatic urothelial carcinoma. The J gene is TRBJ2-2, the V gene TRBV19, with D tentatively TRBD2 (7 bases). The sequence was collected from a man aged 55-75 years with urothelial cancer. The specimen was PBMCs, collected around atezolizumab (anti-PD-L1) treatment. The CDR3 loop reads CASTQAGHYTGELFF. CDR3 DNA: TGTGCCAGTACCCAAGCGGGACACTACACCGGGGAGCTGTTTTTT.